What follows is one T cell receptor beta chain and its context. The antigen remains unidentified. Assay: immunoSEQ multiplex PCR; the TCRdb copy retains only in-frame clones and omits some. The table records 57,000 or so clones, 91% of them present only once. This entry comes from a study of OX40 agonist ivuxolimab in advanced cancers. The wider study: Participants averaged around 60 years of age (range roughly 23 to 90) and were under 90% male. One hepatocellular carcinoma and a couple of cutaneous melanoma patients partially responded.

Study observations and caveats: CD8+ T cells (on average) carried more expanded clones than CD4+ T cells. The study observed clonal expansion of CD4+ and CD8+ blood T cells by week 6 at 0.1 to 3.0 mg/kg.

V lost 8 bases and J 1 base, leaving 6 bases between the germline ends. The CDR3 is 13 amino acids. Germline values: CDR1 LNHDA, CDR2 SQIVND (reference sequence). The chain carries TRBV19 and TRBJ2-6; unclear D gene. This receptor was taken from an adult with an advanced solid tumor such as melanoma, head and neck, liver or kidney cancer. The material sequenced was CD4+ or CD8+ T cells sorted from blood, taken in a trial of the OX40 agonist ivuxolimab. The CDR3 bases are TGTGCCAGTGCCGCTTCTGGGGCCAACGTCCTGACTTTC. It codes for CASAASGANVLTF.